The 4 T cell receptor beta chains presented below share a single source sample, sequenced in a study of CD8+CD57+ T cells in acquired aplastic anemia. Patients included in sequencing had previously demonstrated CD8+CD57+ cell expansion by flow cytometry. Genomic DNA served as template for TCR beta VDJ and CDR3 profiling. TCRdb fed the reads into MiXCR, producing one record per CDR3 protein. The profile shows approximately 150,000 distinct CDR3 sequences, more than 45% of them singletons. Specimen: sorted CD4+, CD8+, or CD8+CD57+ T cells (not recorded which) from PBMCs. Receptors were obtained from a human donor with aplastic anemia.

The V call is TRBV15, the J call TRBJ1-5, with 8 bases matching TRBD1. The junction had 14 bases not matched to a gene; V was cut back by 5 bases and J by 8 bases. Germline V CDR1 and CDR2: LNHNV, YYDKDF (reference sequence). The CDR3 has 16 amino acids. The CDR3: CATSPNGQGGGKPQHF. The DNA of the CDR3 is TGTGCCACCAGCCCGAACGGACAGGGAGGCGGGAAGCCCCAGCATTTT.

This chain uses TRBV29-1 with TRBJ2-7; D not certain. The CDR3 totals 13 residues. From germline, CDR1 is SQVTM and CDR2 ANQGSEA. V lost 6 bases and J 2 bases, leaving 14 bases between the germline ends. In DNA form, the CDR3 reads TGCAGCGTCGAGACACCGTCCGCCTACGAGCAGTACTTC. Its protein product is CSVETPSAYEQYF.

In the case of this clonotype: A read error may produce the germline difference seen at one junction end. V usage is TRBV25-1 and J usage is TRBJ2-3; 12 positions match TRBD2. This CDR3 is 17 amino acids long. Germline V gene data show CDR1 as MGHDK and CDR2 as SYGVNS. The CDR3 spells CASSQDPSGGAGDTQYF. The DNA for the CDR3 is TGCGCCAGCAGCCAAGATCCTAGCGGGGGGGCCGGAGATACGCAGTATTTT.

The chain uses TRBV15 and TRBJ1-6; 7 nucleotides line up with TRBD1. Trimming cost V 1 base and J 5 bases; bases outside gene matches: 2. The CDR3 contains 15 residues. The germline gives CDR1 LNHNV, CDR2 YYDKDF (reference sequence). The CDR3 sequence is CATSRVDRDNSPLHF. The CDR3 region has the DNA TGTGCCACCAGCAGAGTCGACAGGGATAATTCACCCCTCCACTTT.